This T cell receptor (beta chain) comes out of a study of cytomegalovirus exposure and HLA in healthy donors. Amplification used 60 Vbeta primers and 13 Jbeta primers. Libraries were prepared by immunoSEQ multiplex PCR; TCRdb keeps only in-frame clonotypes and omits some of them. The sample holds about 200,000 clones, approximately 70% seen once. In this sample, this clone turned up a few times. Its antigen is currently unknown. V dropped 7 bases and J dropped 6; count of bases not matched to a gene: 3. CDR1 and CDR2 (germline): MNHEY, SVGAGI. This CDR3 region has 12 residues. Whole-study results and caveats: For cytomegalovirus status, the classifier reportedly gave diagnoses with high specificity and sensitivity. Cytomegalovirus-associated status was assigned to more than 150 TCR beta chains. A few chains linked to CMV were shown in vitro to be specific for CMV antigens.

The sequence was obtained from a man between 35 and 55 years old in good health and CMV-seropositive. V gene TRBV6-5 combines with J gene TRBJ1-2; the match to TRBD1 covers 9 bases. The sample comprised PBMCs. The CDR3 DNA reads TGTGCCAGCAACAGGGGGCTCGATGGCTACACCTTC. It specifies CASNRGLDGYTF.